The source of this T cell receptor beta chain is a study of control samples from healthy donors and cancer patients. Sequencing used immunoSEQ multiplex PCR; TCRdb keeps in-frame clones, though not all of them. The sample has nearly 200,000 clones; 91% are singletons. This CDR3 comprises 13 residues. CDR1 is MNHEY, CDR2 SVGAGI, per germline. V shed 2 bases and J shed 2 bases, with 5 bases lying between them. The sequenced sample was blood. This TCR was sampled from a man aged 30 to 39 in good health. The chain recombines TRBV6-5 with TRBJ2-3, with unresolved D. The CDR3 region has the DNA TGTGCCAGCAGTTACGATTCCACAGATACGCAGTATTTT. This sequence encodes CASSYDSTDTQYF.